The 10 T cell receptor beta chains below were found in one sample sequenced in a study of T cells in Graves' hyperthyroidism and ophthalmopathy. TCR beta CDR3 sequences were amplified from RNA transcripts. The HTBI primer set served for first-round RT-PCR of the TCR CDR3. TCRdb reprocessed the multiplex PCR reads via MiXCR and lists one record per CDR3 protein. Among nearly 600,000 distinct CDR3 sequences listed, 11% to 15% were seen once. Sequencing was carried out using blood. Source of these receptors: a woman under 40 with Graves' hyperthyroidism that later progressed to Graves' ophthalmopathy.

This chain links TRBV19 with TRBJ1-2; perhaps TRBD1 as D (5 bases). The CDR3 consists of 14 residues. Trimming pared 1 base from V and 4 bases from J, leaving 10 bases between. Germline V gene lookup returns CDR1 LNHDA and CDR2 SQIVND (reference sequence). The DNA of the CDR3 is TGTGCCAGTAGTATAGGGGACCAATTCTATGGCTACACCTTC. Translation gives CASSIGDQFYGYTF.

At least ten counts were recorded for this clonotype. The rearrangement joins TRBV2 to TRBJ1-5; a possible D gene is TRBD1 (5 bases). V was cut by 3 bases and J by 2 bases, with 11 bases left in between. The V gene's germline CDR1 is SNHLY and CDR2 FYNNEI. The CDR3 totals 15 residues. CDR3 sequence: CASSDRVHGNQPQHF. The CDR3 DNA reads as TGTGCCAGCAGTGACAGGGTTCACGGCAATCAGCCCCAGCATTTT.

This clonotype was seen ten or more times. The V gene is TRBV6-1, the J gene TRBJ2-7; D gene unclear. The V end was cut by 1 base, the J end by 2 bases, with 12 bases between. Germline assignment: CDR1 MNHNS and CDR2 SASEGT. The CDR3 spans 15 residues. The CDR3 sequence is CASSEGRSGTYEQYF. CDR3 bases: TGTGCCAGCAGTGAAGGAAGATCGGGTACCTACGAGCAGTACTTC.

Concerning this clonotype: A much larger clone sits a single nucleotide away, making a read error possible. The genes are TRBV3-1 and TRBJ2-1; 7 nucleotides match TRBD2. J gave up 7 bases and V 5 bases, and 11 bases lay outside the gene matches. The CDR3 sequence is 15 residues long. CDR1 and CDR2 (germline): LGHDT, YNNKEL (reference sequence). The CDR3 protein is CASSTVLARGNEQFF. The CDR3 DNA is TGTGCCAGCAGCACGGTACTAGCGAGGGGAAATGAGCAGTTCTTC.

This clonotype was detected many times. The rearrangement joins TRBV6-1 to TRBJ1-2; no firm D call. Trimming removed 5 bases at V and 8 bases at J, with 15 bases between. Germline V gene data show CDR1 as MNHNS and CDR2 as SASEGT. The CDR3 has 13 amino acids. CDR3: CASSPLFREGYTF. Written as DNA, the CDR3 is TGTGCCAGCAGTCCCCTTTTCCGTGAGGGCTACACCTTC.

The chain links TRBV20-1 to TRBJ2-5; 9 bases agree with TRBD2. V trimming: 6 bases; J trimming: 5 bases; junction bases outside the gene matches: 19. The CDR3 consists of 17 residues. Germline CDR1 reads DFQATT; CDR2 reads SNEGSKA (reference sequence). The CDR3 DNA follows: TGCAGTGCAAAGGTTCGGGCGGGAGGGCCTCACAGGGAGACCCAGTACTTC. Its protein product is CSAKVRAGGPHRETQYF.

This clonotype was observed many times. V and J are TRBV7-2 and TRBJ2-7; perhaps D is TRBD1 or TRBD2 (5 bases each). CDR3 length equals 13 residues. Germline values: CDR1 SGHTA, CDR2 FQGNSA. V lost 5 bases and J 5 bases, leaving 13 bases between the germline ends. This CDR3 reads CASSITGTDEQYF. CDR3 DNA: TGTGCCAGCAGCATTACCGGGACCGACGAGCAGTACTTC.

In this sample, this clonotype turned up many times. The chain's CDR3 is CASSPSYGTNEQFF. The CDR3 region has the DNA TGTGCCAGCAGCCCGAGCTACGGAACAAATGAGCAGTTCTTC. The chain combines TRBV12-3 or TRBV12-4 with TRBJ2-1; D is ambiguous. This CDR3 contains 14 residues. Trimming took 6 bases from V and 7 from J, leaving 16 bases between them.

This clonotype was picked up a small number of times. V is TRBV12-3 or TRBV12-4 and J is TRBJ2-2; 12 nucleotides agree with TRBD2. V shed 3 bases, J shed 11 bases, and the junction held 4 bases outside the gene matches. The CDR3 covers 14 residues. In DNA form, the CDR3 reads TGTGCCAGCAGTTTGACTAGCGGGAGCGGAGAGCTGTTTTTT. Its translation is CASSLTSGSGELFF.

At least ten counts were recorded for this clonotype. The chain carries TRBV2 and TRBJ2-7, with D possibly matching TRBD2 (6 bases). The CDR3 loop spans 13 amino acids. CDR1 is SNHLY and CDR2 is FYNNEI in the germline V gene. Trimming pared 8 bases from V and 0 bases from J, leaving 11 bases between. The CDR3 reads CASGGDDSYEQYF. For the CDR3, the DNA is TGTGCCAGCGGAGGGGACGACTCCTACGAGCAGTACTTC.